This T cell receptor (beta chain) was sequenced during a study of cytomegalovirus exposure and HLA in healthy donors. Use of 60 Vbeta and 13 Jbeta primers characterized the PCR. The authors' processing: There were about 80 million unique TCR beta chains by a later count, and 10 million to 12 million of them were shared. Sequencing used immunoSEQ multiplex PCR; TCRdb keeps in-frame clones, though not all of them. For V, J and clone size, that table is used; D and trimming come from the DNA. The sample yields around 200,000 clones, about 80% seen once. Sequences were obtained from PBMCs. The sequence was obtained from a man aged 18 to 30 in good health and CMV-seronegative.

In DNA, the CDR3 is TGTGCCAGCAGCGGGGGGGGAATGGGGCTTGGCTACACCTTC. Amino acid sequence: CASSGGGMGLGYTF. This chain uses TRBV7-2 with TRBJ1-2, with D tentatively TRBD1 (5 bases). Germline V CDR1 and CDR2: SGHTA, FQGNSA. CDR3 length: 14 residues. Trimming left V 5 bases short and J 7 bases short, with 17 bases between.